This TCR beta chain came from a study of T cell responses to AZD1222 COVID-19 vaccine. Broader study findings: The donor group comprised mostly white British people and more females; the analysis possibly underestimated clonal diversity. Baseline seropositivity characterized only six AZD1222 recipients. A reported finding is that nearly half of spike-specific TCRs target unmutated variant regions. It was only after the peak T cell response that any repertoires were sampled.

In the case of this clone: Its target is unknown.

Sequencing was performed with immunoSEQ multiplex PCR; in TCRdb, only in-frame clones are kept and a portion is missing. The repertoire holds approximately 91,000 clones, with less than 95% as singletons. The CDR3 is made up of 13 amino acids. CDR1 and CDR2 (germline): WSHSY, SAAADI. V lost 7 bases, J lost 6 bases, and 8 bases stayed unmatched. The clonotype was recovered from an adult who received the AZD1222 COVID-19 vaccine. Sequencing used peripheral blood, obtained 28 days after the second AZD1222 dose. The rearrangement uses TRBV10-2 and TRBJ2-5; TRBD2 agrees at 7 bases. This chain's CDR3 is CASMEGTIKTQYF. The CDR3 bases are TGCGCCAGCATGGAAGGGACTATTAAGACCCAGTACTTC.